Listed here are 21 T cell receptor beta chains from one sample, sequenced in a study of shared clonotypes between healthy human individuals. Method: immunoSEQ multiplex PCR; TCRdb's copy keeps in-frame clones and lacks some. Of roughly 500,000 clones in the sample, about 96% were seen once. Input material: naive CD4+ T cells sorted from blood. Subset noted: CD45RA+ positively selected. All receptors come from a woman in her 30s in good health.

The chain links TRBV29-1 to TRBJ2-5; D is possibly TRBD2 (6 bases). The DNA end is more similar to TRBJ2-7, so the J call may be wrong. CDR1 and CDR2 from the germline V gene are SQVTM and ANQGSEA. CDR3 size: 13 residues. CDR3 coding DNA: TGCAGCGTTGAAGGCCGGGCGGGGACCGAGCAGTACTTC. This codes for CSVEGRAGTEQYF.

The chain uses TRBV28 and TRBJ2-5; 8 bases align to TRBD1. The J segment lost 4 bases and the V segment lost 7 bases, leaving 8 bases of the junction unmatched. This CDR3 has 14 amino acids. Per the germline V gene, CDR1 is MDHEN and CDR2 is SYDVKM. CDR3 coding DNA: TGTGCCAGCAATCTCCAGGGGGCCGGAGAGACCCAGTACTTC. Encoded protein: CASNLQGAGETQYF.

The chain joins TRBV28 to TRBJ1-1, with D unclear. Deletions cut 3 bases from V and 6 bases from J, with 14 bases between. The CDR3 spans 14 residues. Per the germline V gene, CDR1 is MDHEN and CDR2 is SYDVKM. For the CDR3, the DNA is TGTGCCAGCAGTTTCCTGAAACAGATCCCTGAAGCTTTCTTT. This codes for CASSFLKQIPEAFF. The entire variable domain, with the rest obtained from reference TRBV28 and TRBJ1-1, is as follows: DVKVTQSSRYLVKRTGEKVFLECVQDMDHENMFWYRQDPGLGLRLIYFSYDVKMKEKGDIPEGYSVSREKKERFSLILESASTNQTSMYLCASSFLKQIPEAFFGQGTRLTVV.

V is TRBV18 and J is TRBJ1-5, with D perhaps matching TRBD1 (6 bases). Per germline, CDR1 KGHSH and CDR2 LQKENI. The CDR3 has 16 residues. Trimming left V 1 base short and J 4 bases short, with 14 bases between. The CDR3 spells CASSPQPSTGNQPQHF. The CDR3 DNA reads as TGTGCCAGCTCACCACAGCCAAGCACAGGGAATCAGCCCCAGCATTTT.

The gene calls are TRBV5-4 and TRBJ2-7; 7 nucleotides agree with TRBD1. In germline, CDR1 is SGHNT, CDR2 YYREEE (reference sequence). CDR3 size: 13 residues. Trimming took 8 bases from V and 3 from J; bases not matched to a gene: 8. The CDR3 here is CASSTGNGYEQYF. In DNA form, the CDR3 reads TGTGCCAGTTCGACAGGGAATGGCTACGAGCAGTACTTC.

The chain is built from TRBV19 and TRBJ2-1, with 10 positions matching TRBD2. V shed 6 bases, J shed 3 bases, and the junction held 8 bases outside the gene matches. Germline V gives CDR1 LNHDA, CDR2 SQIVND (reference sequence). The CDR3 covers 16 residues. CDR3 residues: CASSLYTSGNYNEQFF. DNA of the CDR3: TGTGCCAGTAGCCTTTACACTAGCGGGAACTACAATGAGCAGTTCTTC.

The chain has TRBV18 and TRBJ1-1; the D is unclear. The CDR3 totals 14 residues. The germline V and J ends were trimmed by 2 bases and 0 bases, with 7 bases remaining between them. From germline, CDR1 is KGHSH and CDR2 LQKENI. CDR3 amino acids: CASSPGEMNTEAFF. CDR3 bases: TGTGCCAGCTCACCAGGGGAGATGAACACTGAAGCTTTCTTT. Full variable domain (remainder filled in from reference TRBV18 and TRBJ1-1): NAGVMQNPRHLVRRRGQEARLRCSPMKGHSHVYWYRQLPEEGLKFMVYLQKENIIDESGMPKERFSAEFPKEGPSILRIQQVVRGDSAAYFCASSPGEMNTEAFFGQGTRLTVV.

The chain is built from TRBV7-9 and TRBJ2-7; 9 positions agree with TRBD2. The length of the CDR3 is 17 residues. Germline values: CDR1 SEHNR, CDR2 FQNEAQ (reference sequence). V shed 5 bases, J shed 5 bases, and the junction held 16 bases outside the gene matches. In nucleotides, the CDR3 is TGTGCCAGCAGCCAAGGGTGGGAGGGACTAGCAATCCACGAGCAGTACTTC. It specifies CASSQGWEGLAIHEQYF.

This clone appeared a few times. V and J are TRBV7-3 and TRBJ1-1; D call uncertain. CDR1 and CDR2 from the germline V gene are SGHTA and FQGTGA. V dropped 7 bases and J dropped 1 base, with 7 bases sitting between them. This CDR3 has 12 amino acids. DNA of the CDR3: TGTGCCAGCACCCTTTGGAACACTGAAGCTTTCTTT. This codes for CASTLWNTEAFF.

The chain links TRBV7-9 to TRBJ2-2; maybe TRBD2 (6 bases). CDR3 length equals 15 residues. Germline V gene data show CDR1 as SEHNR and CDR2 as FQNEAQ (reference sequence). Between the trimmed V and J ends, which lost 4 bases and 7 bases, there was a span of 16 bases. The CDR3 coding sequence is TGTGCCAGCAGCTCCCGCACGGGGGAGAGCGGGGAGCTGTTTTTT. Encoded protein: CASSSRTGESGELFF.

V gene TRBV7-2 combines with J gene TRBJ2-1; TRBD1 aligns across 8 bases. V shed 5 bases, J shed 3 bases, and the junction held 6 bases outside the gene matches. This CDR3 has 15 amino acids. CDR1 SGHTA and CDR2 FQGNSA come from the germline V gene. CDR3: CASSRDRGVYNEQFF. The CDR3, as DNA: TGTGCCAGCAGCCGCGACAGGGGAGTCTACAATGAGCAGTTCTTC.

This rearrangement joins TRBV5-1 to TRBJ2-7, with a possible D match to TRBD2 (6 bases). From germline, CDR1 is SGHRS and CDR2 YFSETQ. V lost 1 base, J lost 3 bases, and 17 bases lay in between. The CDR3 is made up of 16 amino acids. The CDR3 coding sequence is TGCGCCAGCAGCTTGACGATAGCGGACCCGATCTACGAGCAGTACTTC. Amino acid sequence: CASSLTIADPIYEQYF. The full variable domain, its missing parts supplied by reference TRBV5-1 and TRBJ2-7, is KAGVTQTPRYLIKTRGQQVTLSCSPISGHRSVSWYQQTPGQGLQFLFEYFSETQRNKGNFPGRFSGRQFSNSRSEMNVSTLELGDSALYLCASSLTIADPIYEQYFGPGTRLTVT.

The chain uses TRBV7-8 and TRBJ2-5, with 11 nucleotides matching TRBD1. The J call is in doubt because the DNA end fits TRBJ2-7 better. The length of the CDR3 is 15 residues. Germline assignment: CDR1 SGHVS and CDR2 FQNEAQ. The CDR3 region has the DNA TGTGCCAGCAGCTCTGCCGGGACAGGGGGTTCCGAGCAGTACTTC. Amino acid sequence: CASSSAGTGGSEQYF.

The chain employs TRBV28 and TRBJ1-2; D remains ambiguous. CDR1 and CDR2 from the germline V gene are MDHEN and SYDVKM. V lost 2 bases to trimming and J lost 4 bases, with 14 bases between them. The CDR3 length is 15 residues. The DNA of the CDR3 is TGTGCCAGCAGTTTAGGTGGCGGGCAGTCCTATGGCTACACCTTC. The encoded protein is CASSLGGGQSYGYTF.

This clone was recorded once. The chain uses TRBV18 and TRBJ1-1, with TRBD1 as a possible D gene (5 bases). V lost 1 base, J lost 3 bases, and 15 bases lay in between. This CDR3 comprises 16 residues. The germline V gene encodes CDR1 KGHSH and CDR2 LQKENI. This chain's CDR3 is CASSPRGVDLDTEAFF. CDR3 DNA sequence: TGTGCCAGCTCACCACGAGGGGTTGATTTAGACACTGAAGCTTTCTTT.

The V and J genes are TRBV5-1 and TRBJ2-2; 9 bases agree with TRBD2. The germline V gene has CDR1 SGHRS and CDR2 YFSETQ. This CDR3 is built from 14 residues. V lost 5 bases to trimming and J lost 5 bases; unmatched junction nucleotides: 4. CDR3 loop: CASRAGGSTGELFF. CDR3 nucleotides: TGCGCCAGCAGAGCGGGAGGTAGTACCGGGGAGCTGTTTTTT.

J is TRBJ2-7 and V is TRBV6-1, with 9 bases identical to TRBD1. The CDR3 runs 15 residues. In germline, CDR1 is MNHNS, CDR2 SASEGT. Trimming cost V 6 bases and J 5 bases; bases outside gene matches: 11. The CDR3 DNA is TGTGCCAGCAGAAAGGTAACAGGGGGCAGGAACGAGCAGTACTTC. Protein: CASRKVTGGRNEQYF.

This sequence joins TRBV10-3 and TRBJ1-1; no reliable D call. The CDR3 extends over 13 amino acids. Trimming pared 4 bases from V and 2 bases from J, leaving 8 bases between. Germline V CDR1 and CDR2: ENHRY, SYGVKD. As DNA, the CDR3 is TGTGCCATCAGTGGCACATTTAACACTGAAGCTTTCTTT. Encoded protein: CAISGTFNTEAFF.

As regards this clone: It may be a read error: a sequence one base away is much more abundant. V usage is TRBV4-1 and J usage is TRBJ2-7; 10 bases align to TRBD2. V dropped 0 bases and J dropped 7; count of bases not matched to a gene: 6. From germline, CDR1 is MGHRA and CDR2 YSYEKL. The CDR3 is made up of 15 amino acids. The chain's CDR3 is CASSQDHGTSDEQYF. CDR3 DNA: TGCGCCAGCAGCCAAGATCACGGGACTAGCGATGAGCAGTACTTC.

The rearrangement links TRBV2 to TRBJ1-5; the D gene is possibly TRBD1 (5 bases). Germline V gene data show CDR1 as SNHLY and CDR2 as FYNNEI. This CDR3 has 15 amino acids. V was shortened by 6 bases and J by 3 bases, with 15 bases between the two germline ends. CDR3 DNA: TGTGCCAGCAGCCAGGAAAGGGGACTCAATCAGCCCCAGCATTTT. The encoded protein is CASSQERGLNQPQHF.

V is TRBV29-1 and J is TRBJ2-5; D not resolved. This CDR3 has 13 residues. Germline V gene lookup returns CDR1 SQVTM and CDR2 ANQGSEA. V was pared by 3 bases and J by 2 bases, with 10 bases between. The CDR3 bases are TGCAGCGTTGACCTTGGACCTCAAGAGACCCAGTACTTC. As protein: CSVDLGPQETQYF. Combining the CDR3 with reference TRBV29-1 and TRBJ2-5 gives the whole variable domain SAVISQKPSRDICQRGTSLTIQCQVDSQVTMMFWYRQQPGQSLTLIATANQGSEATYESGFVIDKFPISRPNLTFSTLTVSNMSPEDSSIYLCSVDLGPQETQYFGPGTRLLVL.